The sample holds many counts of the clone carrying this TCR beta chain. Its antigen remains unknown. This entry is derived from a study of T cells in Graves' hyperthyroidism and ophthalmopathy. Germline values: CDR1 GTSNPN, CDR2 SVGIG (reference sequence). Trimming removed 7 bases at V and 1 base at J, with 9 bases between. CDR3 length: 12 residues. Ahead of any ophthalmopathy symptoms, the blood sample was obtained at the first diagnosis of hyperthyroidism. RNA transcripts served as the template for amplifying TCR beta CDR3 regions. Researchers ran a first-round RT-PCR on the TCR CDR3 using the HTBI primer set. One entry per CDR3 protein results from TCRdb running MiXCR on the multiplex PCR reads. The sample records fewer than 650,000 distinct CDR3 sequences, roughly 14% being singletons. Study results and caveats: Ophthalmopathy and stable hyperthyroidism were separated by a 13 V-J model.

The chain couples TRBV30 to TRBJ2-3, with D possibly TRBD2 on 6 matching bases. The TCR originated in a woman aged 30 to 39 with Graves' hyperthyroidism that later progressed to Graves' ophthalmopathy. The source material was blood. This CDR3 reads CAYTGGTDTQYF. DNA for the CDR3: TGTGCCTACACGGGAGGCACAGATACGCAGTATTTT.